This T cell receptor beta chain was recorded in a study of blood T cells in healthy people across ages. Study information: About one barcoded beta molecule was captured per two T cells (by template switching). Study conclusions and caveats: The donors' CMV status was not determined, possibly confounding changes in expanded clonotypes. Leaving the PBMCs unsorted stopped any conclusive comparison of naive versus antigen-experienced cells.

This CDR3 region has 13 residues. The V end lost 1 base, the J end lost 8 bases, and 11 bases lay between the germline ends. A second PCR, run for about 7 to 12 cycles, used a sample-barcoded 5' primer plus a J-beta primer mix. TCRdb re-called the 5' RACE reads through MiXCR, storing one row per CDR3 protein. Here the sample spans about 1.1 million distinct CDR3 sequences, 35% to 40% being singletons. The table lists this clonotype with many counts. Its matching antigen is unknown. Sequencing was performed on blood. This chain uses TRBV12-3 or TRBV12-4 with TRBJ1-2; tentatively, D is TRBD1 (5 bases). The TCR sequence derives from a man younger than 35 in good health. The CDR3 loop is CASSLGQGWGYTF. Written as DNA, the CDR3 is TGTGCCAGCAGTTTAGGGCAGGGCTGGGGCTACACCTTC.